The rows below give T cell receptor beta chains drawn from one sample of a study of Ad26.COV2.S vaccination and SARS-CoV-2 variants. Measured with immunoSEQ multiplex PCR; TCRdb has only the in-frame clones, and not every one. Of 430,000 or so clones in the sample, over 75% were seen once. The starting material was peripheral blood, obtained in a trial of Ad26.COV2.S vaccine versus placebo. All receptors come from a person aged 18-60 years who received the Ad26.COV2.S COVID-19 vaccine or a placebo. The CDR3 runs from the conserved cysteine through the conserved F or W. A D gene is named only where the DNA matches it firmly. Some rows have no size entry. The others give once, few or many, or a class for an expanded clone.

- TRBJ2-7 TRBV3-1/TRBV3-2 TRBD2 CASSQVGGLAGVTYEQYF TGTGCCAGCAGCCAAGTAGGGGGACTAGCGGGAGTTACCTACGAGCAGTACTTC
- TRBJ1-1 TRBV2 - CASRLSQIMNTEAFF TGTGCCAGCAGGCTCAGCCAAATCATGAACACTGAAGCTTTCTTT
- TRBJ2-7 TRBV7-9 TRBD1 CASGPGGLSSYEQYF TGTGCCAGCGGACCAGGGGGTTTGAGCTCCTACGAGCAGTACTTC
- TRBJ2-7 TRBV11-2 TRBD2 CASSFALLAGHYEQYF TGTGCCAGCAGCTTCGCGTTACTAGCGGGGCACTACGAGCAGTACTTC
- TRBJ2-2 TRBV30 - CAWSVLGSGELFF TGTGCCTGGAGTGTACTGGGAAGCGGGGAGCTGTTTTTT
once TRBJ2-4 TRBV3-1/TRBV3-2 - CASSLRGAKNIQYF TGTGCCAGCAGCCTACGGGGAGCCAAAAACATTCAGTACTTC
- TRBJ1-5 TRBV5-5 TRBD1 CASSLEQGGNQPQHF TGTGCCAGCAGCTTGGAGCAGGGGGGCAATCAGCCCCAGCATTTT
- TRBJ2-5 TRBV5-8 TRBD2 CASSSGLAGGPLETQYF TGTGCCAGCAGCTCGGGACTAGCGGGAGGGCCTCTAGAGACCCAGTACTTC
- TRBJ1-2 TRBV20-1 - CSAIRNYGYTF TGCAGTGCTATTCGTAACTATGGCTACACCTTC
- TRBJ2-2 TRBV9 - CASSVGGRTGELFF TGTGCCAGCAGCGTAGGAGGTCGCACCGGGGAGCTGTTTTTT
- TRBJ1-2 TRBV30 - CAWSNWGVGYYGYTF TGTGCCTGGAGTAATTGGGGAGTGGGATACTATGGCTACACCTTC
- TRBJ2-7 TRBV13 TRBD1 CASSSYGTGGNEQYF TGTGCCAGCAGCTCGTACGGGACAGGGGGCAACGAGCAGTACTTC
few TRBJ2-7 TRBV7-2 TRBD1 CATSPRTGGYEQYF TGTGCCACCTCACCGAGGACAGGGGGCTACGAGCAGTACTTC
few TRBJ2-2 TRBV5-8 - CASSFKRRTGELFF TGTGCCAGCAGCTTTAAACGGCGCACCGGGGAGCTGTTTTTT
- TRBJ2-1 TRBV24-1 TRBD2 CATSDMGLGNEQFF TGTGCCACCAGTGATATGGGACTAGGGAATGAGCAGTTCTTC
- TRBJ2-3 TRBV30 TRBD2 CAWTSGSDTQYF TGTGCCTGGACTAGCGGGAGTGATACGCAGTATTTT
- TRBJ2-7 TRBV4-3 - CASSQDWVKNAEQYF TGCGCCAGCAGCCAAGACTGGGTAAAGAATGCCGAGCAGTACTTC
- TRBJ1-5 TRBV7-2 TRBD1 CASSLNGQGKAQPQHF TGTGCCAGCAGCTTAAACGGACAGGGTAAAGCTCAGCCCCAGCATTTT
- TRBJ1-2 TRBV5-5 - CASSFKGGDYGYTF TGTGCCAGCAGCTTCAAAGGGGGGGACTATGGCTACACCTTC
- TRBJ1-2 TRBV28 - CASLGESYGYTF TGTGCCAGCCTAGGGGAATCCTATGGCTACACCTTC
- TRBJ1-3 TRBV30 - CAWSTNSGNTIYF TGTGCCTGGAGTACAAACTCTGGAAACACCATATATTTT
once TRBJ2-7 TRBV19 TRBD1 CASSYRGGYEQYF TGTGCCAGTAGTTACAGGGGCGGGTACGAGCAGTACTTC
- TRBJ1-2 TRBV28 - CASSPLGAGPFNYGYTF TGTGCCAGCAGCCCGCTCGGGGCAGGCCCCTTTAACTATGGCTACACCTTC
- TRBJ2-7 TRBV27 - CASSLKGYEQYF TGTGCCAGCAGTTTGAAAGGTTACGAGCAGTACTTC
once TRBJ2-1 TRBV24-1 TRBD2 CATSDRGLAGGVEQFF TGTGCCACCAGTGATCGGGGACTAGCGGGAGGCGTCGAGCAGTTCTTC
- TRBJ2-2 TRBV19 - CASSIYGGTGELFF TGTGCCAGTAGTATATACGGGGGCACCGGGGAGCTGTTTTTT
- TRBJ2-2 TRBV6-5 - CASTRLGNTGELFF TGTGCCAGCACTCGACTAGGGAACACCGGGGAGCTGTTTTTT
- TRBJ1-2 TRBV2 TRBD1 CASSRQGAYGYTF TGTGCCAGCAGCAGACAGGGGGCTTATGGCTACACCTTC
once TRBJ2-3 TRBV7-4 - CASSLVRRPSTDTQYF TGTGCCAGCAGCTTAGTGAGACGCCCGAGCACAGATACGCAGTATTTT
few TRBJ2-3 TRBV2 - CASSVPPGRFSTDTQYF TGTGCCAGCAGTGTTCCGCCGGGGCGGTTCAGCACAGATACGCAGTATTTT
- TRBJ1-2 TRBV6-5 TRBD1 CATDPDRVYGYTF TGTGCCACCGACCCTGACAGGGTCTATGGCTACACCTTC
- TRBJ2-3 TRBV30 - CAWSQKTYTDTQYF TGTGCCTGGAGTCAGAAGACATACACAGATACGCAGTATTTT
once TRBJ2-2 TRBV6-2/TRBV6-3 - CASSYSRSTPVTGELFF TGTGCCAGCAGTTACTCGAGGTCTACTCCCGTTACCGGGGAGCTGTTTTTT
- TRBJ2-6 TRBV12-3/TRBV12-4 - CASTPRWPNVLTF TGTGCCAGCACCCCACGTTGGCCCAACGTCCTGACTTTC
- TRBJ2-2 TRBV7-2 TRBD2 CASSPSRLASSGELFF TGTGCCAGCAGCCCAAGTAGACTAGCATCTTCCGGGGAGCTGTTTTTT
- TRBJ1-5 TRBV12-2 - CASRPAGGWVNQPQHF TGTGCAAGTCGCCCCGCGGGGGGATGGGTAAATCAGCCCCAGCATTTT
- TRBJ2-2 TRBV2 - CASSSGRANTGELFF TGTGCCAGCAGTTCCGGACGCGCGAACACCGGGGAGCTGTTTTTT
- TRBJ1-3 TRBV7-9 TRBD1 CASRPGQFRSGNTIYF TGTGCCAGCAGACCGGGACAGTTTCGCTCTGGAAACACCATATATTTT
- TRBJ2-2 TRBV29-1 TRBD1 CSALTGISTGELFF TGCAGCGCATTGACAGGGATTAGCACCGGGGAGCTGTTTTTT
- TRBJ2-7 TRBV9 TRBD2 CASSVGTSVNYEQYF TGTGCCAGCAGCGTTGGGACTAGCGTGAACTACGAGCAGTACTTC
- TRBJ2-3 TRBV12-5 TRBD1 CASGYSPGDRDTDTQYF TGTGCTAGTGGTTATTCACCAGGGGACAGGGACACAGATACGCAGTATTTT
- TRBJ1-2 TRBV6-5 - CAAGRDQYGYTF TGTGCCGCCGGCCGGGATCAGTATGGCTACACCTTC
- TRBJ2-2 TRBV29-1 TRBD2 CSVVLAGGPGGELFF TGCAGCGTTGTGCTAGCGGGAGGGCCTGGCGGGGAGCTGTTTTTT
- TRBJ2-3 TRBV7-2 - CASSLFSTRGADTQYF TGTGCCAGCAGCTTATTTTCCACTAGGGGGGCAGATACGCAGTATTTT
many TRBJ2-7 TRBV6-1 TRBD2 CASSEDTSGSWEQYF TGTGCCAGCAGTGAAGACACTAGCGGGAGTTGGGAGCAGTACTTC
- TRBJ1-1 TRBV7-9 - CASSATGSEAFF TGTGCCAGCAGCGCAACAGGGTCTGAAGCTTTCTTT
few TRBJ2-2 TRBV10-3 TRBD2 CAMAPSGSQNTGELFF TGTGCCATGGCACCAAGCGGGAGCCAAAACACCGGGGAGCTGTTTTTT
- TRBJ2-3 TRBV6-5 - CASSRASAADTQYF TGTGCCAGCAGCCGGGCCTCCGCGGCAGATACGCAGTATTTT
- TRBJ2-5 TRBV5-8 TRBD2 CASSLGLAGGGGETQYF TGTGCCAGCAGCCTAGGACTAGCGGGAGGAGGGGGAGAGACCCAGTACTTC
- TRBJ1-1 TRBV18 - CASSPPVNTEAFF TGTGCCAGCTCACCACCAGTGAACACTGAAGCTTTCTTT
few TRBJ1-6 TRBV21-1 - CASSKALSPDSYNSPLHF TGTGCCAGCAGCAAAGCGCTTTCCCCGGACAGCTATAATTCACCCCTCCACTTT
- TRBJ2-7 TRBV2 - CASSEYAILYYEQYF TGTGCCAGCAGTGAGTACGCAATCCTCTACTACGAGCAGTACTTC
- TRBJ2-2 TRBV4-1 - CASSQDQDSANTGELFF TGCGCCAGCAGCCAAGATCAGGACTCGGCGAACACCGGGGAGCTGTTTTTT
- TRBJ2-7 TRBV30 TRBD1 CAWSRDRLYEQYF TGTGCCTGGAGCCGGGACAGGCTCTACGAGCAGTACTTC
- TRBJ1-1 TRBV28 TRBD1 CASGGQGLNTEAFF TGTGCCAGCGGAGGACAGGGTTTGAACACTGAAGCTTTCTTT
- TRBJ2-3 TRBV6-2/TRBV6-3 - CASSYVDTQYF TGTGCCAGCAGTTATGTAGATACGCAGTATTTT